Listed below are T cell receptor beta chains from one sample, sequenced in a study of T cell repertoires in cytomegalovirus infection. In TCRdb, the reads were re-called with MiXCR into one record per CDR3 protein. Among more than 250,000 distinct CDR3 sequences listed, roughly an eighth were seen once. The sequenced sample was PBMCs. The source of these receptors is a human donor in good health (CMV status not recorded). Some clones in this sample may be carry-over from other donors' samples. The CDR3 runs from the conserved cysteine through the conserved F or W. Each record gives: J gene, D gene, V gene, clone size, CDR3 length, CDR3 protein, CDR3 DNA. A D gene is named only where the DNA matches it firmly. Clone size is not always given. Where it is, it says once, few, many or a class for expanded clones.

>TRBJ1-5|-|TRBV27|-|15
CASRSLGISNQPQHF
TGTGCCAGCAGGTCTCTAGGGATTAGCAATCAGCCCCAGCATTTT
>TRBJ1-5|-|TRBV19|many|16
CASSKKREPSNQPQHF
TGTGCCAGTAGTAAGAAGAGGGAACCCAGCAATCAGCCCCAGCATTTT
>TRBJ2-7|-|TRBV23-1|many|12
CASSQSQYEQYF
TGCGCCAGCAGTCAATCCCAATACGAGCAGTACTTC
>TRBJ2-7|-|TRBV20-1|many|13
CSASGTSSYEQYF
TGCAGTGCCTCCGGGACGAGCTCCTACGAGCAGTACTTC
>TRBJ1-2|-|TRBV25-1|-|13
CASSESAIYGYTF
TGTGCCAGCAGTGAATCGGCAATTTATGGCTACACCTTC
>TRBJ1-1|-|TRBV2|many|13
CASSELRGQGAFF
TGTGCCAGCAGTGAACTTCGAGGACAAGGAGCTTTCTTT
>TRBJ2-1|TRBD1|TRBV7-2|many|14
CASSRTGRINEQFF
TGTGCCAGCAGCCGGACAGGGCGAATCAATGAGCAGTTCTTC
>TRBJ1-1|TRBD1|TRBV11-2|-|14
CASSHGTDQSEAFF
TGTGCCAGCAGCCACGGGACAGATCAATCTGAAGCTTTCTTT
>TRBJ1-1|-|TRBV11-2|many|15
CASSDPIRWDTEAFF
TGTGCCAGCAGCGATCCGATAAGGTGGGACACTGAAGCTTTCTTT
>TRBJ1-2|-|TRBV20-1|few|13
CSAPGQGNYGYTF
TGCAGTGCTCCTGGGCAGGGGAACTATGGCTACACCTTC
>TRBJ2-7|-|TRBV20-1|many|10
CSAPLYEQYF
TGCAGTGCGCCCTTATACGAGCAGTACTTC
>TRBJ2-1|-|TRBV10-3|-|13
CAIMNDSSDEQFF
TGTGCCATCATGAACGATTCTTCTGATGAGCAGTTCTTC
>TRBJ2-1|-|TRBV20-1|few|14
CSATQGSGYNEQFF
TGCAGTGCTACTCAGGGGAGCGGATACAATGAGCAGTTCTTC
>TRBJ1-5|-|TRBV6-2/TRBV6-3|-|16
CASSPSVSPSNQPQHF
TGTGCCAGCAGCCCCTCGGTTTCTCCTAGCAATCAGCCCCAGCATTTT
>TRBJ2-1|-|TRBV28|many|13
CASSLDAYNEQFF
TGTGCCAGCAGCCTGGACGCTTACAATGAGCAGTTCTTC
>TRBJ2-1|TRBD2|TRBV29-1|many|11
CSGGEGNEQFF
TGTAGCGGGGGGGAGGGGAATGAGCAGTTCTTC
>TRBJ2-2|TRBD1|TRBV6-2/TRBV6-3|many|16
CASSLQQGNLARELFF
TGTGCCAGCAGTCTCCAACAGGGGAATCTGGCCCGGGAGCTGTTTTTT